This T cell receptor (beta chain) was identified during a study of blood T cell repertoires in COVID-19. Turning to the study itself: Acute and convalescent COVID-19 samples came from the United States, Italy and Spain. Nucleic acid was either cDNA or gDNA, and it came from T cells, B-cell-depleted T cells, or PBMCs.

In the original analysis: It was from reference gene primer amplification that nucleated cell counts were estimated. Generated by immunoSEQ multiplex PCR, the TCRdb table keeps only in-frame clones and is missing some. For V, J and clone size, that table is used; D and trimming come from the DNA. The sample gives some 70,000 clones, roughly nine tenths of which show up once; 6.5% to 8% is in the top ten. The sequence was obtained from a man aged 40-50 years with COVID-19, enrolled during active disease. The sequenced material came from peripheral blood.

CDR3 residues: CASSSRLNRGSSYNSPLHF. As DNA, the CDR3 is TGTGCCAGTAGCTCCCGACTAAACAGGGGGAGCTCCTATAATTCACCCCTCCACTTT. This rearrangement joins TRBV19 to TRBJ1-6; TRBD1 aligns across 8 bases. Germline V gene data show CDR1 as LNHDA and CDR2 as SQIVND (reference sequence). Losses at the gene ends were 6 bases for V and 0 bases for J; bases not matched to a gene: 13. The CDR3 length is 19 residues.